This note documents a single T cell receptor (beta chain) sequence. The antigen this receptor binds is unknown. Base-call qualities are not available, and no considerably larger clone is one nucleotide away. The time point label, read with the paper, signifies: cycle 2 day 1 (C2D1) of nivolumab. Every trial patient had relapsed after autologous stem cell transplantation, and cohorts A, B and C differed in prior brentuximab vedotin exposure. A total of fewer than 65 patients with relapsed/refractory classical Hodgkin lymphoma made up the trial cohort, and each patient's best overall response was complete response, partial response or progressive disease. Trial patients were treated with single-agent nivolumab in the multi-cohort phase II CheckMate 205 trial. An independent review committee assessed best overall response by applying the 2007 International Working Group response criteria. Trial PBMCs were collected immediately before nivolumab initiation (C1D1) and during therapy at cycle 2 day 1 and cycle 4 day 1. After peripheral blood was drawn into 8 mL Vacutainer Cell Preparation Tubes, PBMCs were isolated by centrifugation and then cryopreserved.

The Qiagen DNeasy kit was used to extract genomic DNA both from unsorted PBMCs and from the negatively selected CD4+ and CD8+ fractions. Amplification of TCR beta CDR3 regions was done by immunoSEQ multiplex PCR with primers that anneal to V and J segments. A synthetic immune receptor repertoire was used to minimize amplification bias, and any remaining bias was removed computationally after sequencing. The source study handled its data this way. Repertoire diversity was quantified as the Shannon entropy index using custom Python scripts. Unsorted, CD4+ and CD8+ repertoires were analyzed separately, except in combined analyses where CD4+ and CD8+ sequences were merged in silico. Clonal expansion was defined as a frequency increase of at least 2-fold after treatment compared with C1D1, and clones undetected at baseline were assigned a pseudocount of 0.5. Clones with 0 or 1 copy at C1D1 were classified as singleton clones, and clones with 2 or more copies were classified as non-singleton clones. Clones expanded in unsorted samples were assigned a CD4+, CD8+ or unknown annotation through matching of protein sequences in sorted samples from the same patient. Wilcoxon tests on paired samples were used to test diversity changes from C1D1 to C4D1. The source is immuneACCESS, and TCRdb retained only in-frame sequences with V and J called. Part of the clones is not carried over; for the studies checked, unresolved V genes explain less than half of this, and the remainder is unexplained. The DNA was the basis for D and trimming; V, J and clone size are from that table. In this sample the table shows tens of thousands of clones, about two thirds of which occur a single time. The ten top clones hold roughly 3% of the sample.

This entry is derived from a study of PD-1 blockade in classical Hodgkin lymphoma (TCRdb year 2020). For the wider study: Nivolumab dosing was 3 mg/kg intravenously every 2 weeks, continuing until either disease progression or unacceptable toxicity. The study used CyTOF and TCR beta sequencing to define a peripheral blood immune signature of response to PD-1 blockade in classical Hodgkin lymphoma. Broader findings and caveats from the paper: Newly diagnosed patients were reported to have lower baseline TCR diversity than healthy donors, and relapsed/refractory patients were reported to have lower baseline TCR diversity still. Baseline diversity similar to that of newly diagnosed patients was observed in trial patients achieving complete response, whereas significantly lower diversity was observed in partial responders and progressors. Only a single clinical trial cohort was studied, and what caused the repertoire differences, possibly disease activity or prior therapy, remained undefined. Patients starting nivolumab less than 1 year after ASCT had lower diversity and were excluded from later analyses to avoid confounding by immune reconstitution. CD4+ but not CD8+ TCR diversity rose significantly by C4D1 (p=0.0027 vs p=0.16), most apparent in complete responders (p=0.02).

The germline V gene yields SGHRS for CDR1 and YFSETQ for CDR2. Trimming removed 4 bases from V and 3 bases from J, leaving 18 bases between the germline ends. There are 16 amino acids in the CDR3, from cysteine to phenylalanine inclusive. Only the CDR3 region is kept as DNA, spanning 48 bases read in frame from base 1. This clonotype was sampled from a human donor with classical Hodgkin lymphoma. The chain was built from TRBV5-1 and TRBJ2-3; the D gene is perhaps TRBD1, on 6 matching bases. The input for sequencing was peripheral blood mononuclear cells (PBMCs), taken before the second cycle of nivolumab. Here the CDR3 is given as CASSPENRVGTDTQYF. The DNA reads TGCGCCAGCAGCCCAGAAAACAGGGTAGGGACAGATACGCAGTATTTT.